These 21 T cell receptor beta chains originate from one sample sequenced in a study of T cell responses to AZD1222 COVID-19 vaccine. TCRdb's copy holds only in-frame clones and misses some; the assay was immunoSEQ multiplex PCR. The data hold 100,000 or so clones, with approximately 91% observed a single time. The sequences come from peripheral blood, collected on day 0 of AZD1222 vaccination. The receptor source for this set is an adult in good health.

The chain uses TRBV2 and TRBJ1-2, with TRBD1 matching 7 bases. V lost 0 bases and J lost 7; bases outside the gene matches: 5. The germline V gene encodes CDR1 SNHLY and CDR2 FYNNEI. The CDR3 consists of 14 residues. The CDR3 bases are TGTGCCAGCAGTGAAGCGATGACAGGGCTTGGCTACACCTTC. Amino acids: CASSEAMTGLGYTF.

For the CDR3, the DNA is TGTGCCAGCAGCCAAGAGTGGTCAGACGAGGGGACCCAGTACTTC. Its translation: CASSQEWSDEGTQYF. The V gene is TRBV3-1 (or the pseudogene TRBV3-2), the J gene TRBJ2-5; the D gene is possibly TRBD2 (5 bases). This CDR3 has 15 residues. Trimming cost V 0 bases and J 7 bases, with 15 bases left between them. Germline CDR1 LGHDT, CDR2 YNNKEL (reference sequence).

This sequence joins TRBV6-5 and TRBJ2-1; the D gene is possibly TRBD2 (5 bases). CDR3 size: 15 residues. The V end was cut by 1 base, the J end by 2 bases, with 9 bases between. Germline-derived CDR1 and CDR2 are MNHEY and SVGAGI. CDR3 DNA: TGTGCCAGCAGTTACTTGGGGAGTACCTACAATGAGCAGTTCTTC. Its protein product is CASSYLGSTYNEQFF.

For this clone: This specimen includes other DNA sequences encoding the same CDR3. The V and J genes are TRBV12-3 or TRBV12-4 and TRBJ1-3; D gene unclear. V was trimmed by 6 bases and J by 7 bases, leaving 4 bases between them. The CDR3 is made up of 10 amino acids. CDR3 DNA: TGTGCCAGCAGCCGGAACACCATATATTTT. Its translation: CASSRNTIYF.

J is TRBJ1-2 and V is TRBV30; the D is unclear. Germline CDR1 reads GTSNPN; CDR2 reads SVGIG (reference sequence). V was trimmed by 1 base and J by 4 bases, leaving 4 bases between them. The CDR3 loop spans 11 amino acids. This CDR3 reads CAWSGGYGYTF. The DNA of the CDR3 is TGTGCCTGGAGTGGGGGCTATGGCTACACCTTC. Combining the CDR3 with reference TRBV30 and TRBJ1-2 gives the whole variable domain SQTIHQWPATLVQPVGSPLSLECTVEGTSNPNLYWYRQAAGRGLQLLFYSVGIGQISSEVPQNLSASRPQDRQFILSSKKLLLSDSGFYLCAWSGGYGYTFGSGTRLTVV.

The rearrangement joins TRBV19 to TRBJ1-2; 9 nucleotides agree with TRBD1. The CDR3 is 15 residues long. In germline, CDR1 is LNHDA, CDR2 SQIVND (reference sequence). Trimming removed 3 bases from V and 3 bases from J; junction bases left unmatched: 5. CDR3 sequence reads: CASSIGTGRDYGYTF. The CDR3, as DNA: TGTGCCAGTAGTATTGGGACAGGGCGAGACTATGGCTACACCTTC.

The V gene is TRBV7-8, the J gene TRBJ1-1; no firm D call. The CDR3 contains 14 residues. Per the germline V gene, CDR1 is SGHVS and CDR2 is FQNEAQ. Trimming removed 1 base at V and 4 bases at J, with 10 bases between. For the CDR3, the DNA is TGTGCCAGCAGCTTAGAGCTACAAGGCACTGAAGCTTTCTTT. Its translation is CASSLELQGTEAFF.

This rearrangement joins TRBV29-1 to TRBJ1-2, with 9 bases fitting TRBD1. The germline gives CDR1 SQVTM, CDR2 ANQGSEA. This CDR3 spans 12 amino acids. Trimming at V came to 6 bases and at J to 4 bases, leaving 3 bases not matched to a gene. The chain's CDR3 is CSVEDRGYGYTF. CDR3 DNA sequence: TGCAGCGTGGAGGACAGGGGCTATGGCTACACCTTC.

V usage is TRBV5-5 and J usage is TRBJ1-2; TRBD1 matches 8 bases. The CDR3 totals 12 residues. Looked up from germline, CDR1 is SGHKS and CDR2 is YYEKEE (reference sequence). Trimming cost V 4 bases and J 8 bases; bases outside gene matches: 4. CDR3 bases: TGTGCCAGCAGCCGGACAGGGTGGGGCTACACCTTC. As protein: CASSRTGWGYTF. The full variable domain, its missing parts supplied by reference TRBV5-5 and TRBJ1-2, is DAGVTQSPTHLIKTRGQQVTLRCSPISGHKSVSWYQQVLGQGPQFIFQYYEKEERGRGNFPDRFSARQFPNYSSELNVNALLLGDSALYLCASSRTGWGYTFGSGTRLTVV.

The chain uses TRBV23-1 and TRBJ1-5, with TRBD1 matching 10 bases. TRBV23-1 has ORF status, its function being uncertain. Germline trimming cut 4 bases from V and 6 bases from J; bases unmatched to any gene: 6. The CDR3 is 15 amino acids. The CDR3 protein is CASSPGTGVFQPQHF. As DNA, the CDR3 is TGCGCCAGCAGTCCCGGGACAGGGGTCTTTCAGCCCCAGCATTTT.

This clone was detected once. This chain links TRBV10-3 with TRBJ2-2; 8 bases line up with TRBD2. CDR1 and CDR2 (germline): ENHRY, SYGVKD. The junction had 13 bases not matched to a gene; V was cut back by 10 bases and J by 6 bases. The CDR3 has 15 residues. CDR3 amino acids: CATSSGLGMPGELFF. CDR3 DNA: TGTGCCACGTCCTCGGGACTAGGTATGCCCGGGGAGCTGTTTTTT.

This chain connects TRBV2 to TRBJ1-5; D perhaps matches TRBD1 (6 bases). This CDR3 has 13 amino acids. The germline V and J ends were trimmed by 8 bases and 5 bases, with 13 bases remaining between them. Germline loops: CDR1 SNHLY, CDR2 FYNNEI. The CDR3 protein is CASAGQGYQPQHF. For the CDR3, the DNA is TGTGCCAGCGCCGGGCAGGGGTATCAGCCCCAGCATTTT.

The rearrangement uses TRBV30 and TRBJ1-5; D is unresolved. The CDR3 is made up of 13 amino acids. From germline, CDR1 is GTSNPN and CDR2 SVGIG (reference sequence). Deletions cut 5 bases from V and 3 bases from J, with 11 bases between. This CDR3 is CAWASGPNQPQHF. CDR3 in DNA: TGTGCCTGGGCCTCCGGGCCCAATCAGCCCCAGCATTTT.

The chain combines TRBV2 with TRBJ1-5, with a tentative D call TRBD1 (6 bases). V gave up 4 bases and J gave up 0 bases, with 13 bases separating them. This CDR3 has 16 residues. Germline V gene data show CDR1 as SNHLY and CDR2 as FYNNEI. This CDR3 reads CASSGGAEYSNQPQHF. For the CDR3, the DNA is TGTGCCAGCAGTGGGGGGGCAGAGTATAGCAATCAGCCCCAGCATTTT.

This sequence joins TRBV18 and TRBJ1-2; no firm D call. Germline lookup yields CDR1 KGHSH and CDR2 LQKENI. V lost 3 bases to trimming and J lost 5 bases, with 13 bases between them. The CDR3 consists of 14 residues. The CDR3 DNA sequence: TGTGCCAGCTCACCTCCCGTCTCCGGGTATGGCTACACCTTC. It specifies CASSPPVSGYGYTF.

The chain carries TRBV14 and TRBJ1-2, with 7 bases lining up with TRBD1. Losses at the gene ends were 1 base for V and 7 bases for J; bases not matched to a gene: 9. The V gene's germline CDR1 is SGHDN and CDR2 FVKESK. The CDR3 is 15 amino acids. The chain's CDR3 is CASSQGVGGAGGYTF. CDR3 bases: TGTGCCAGCAGCCAAGGAGTAGGGGGCGCGGGTGGCTACACCTTC.

To note about this clone: Germline and junction disagree at one end, which may indicate a read error. The chain uses TRBV7-2 and TRBJ1-2; 9 bases align to TRBD1. The germline V gene encodes CDR1 SGHTA and CDR2 FQGNSA. The CDR3 runs to 13 residues. The DNA for the CDR3 is TGTGCCAGCAGCTTACCGGGACAGGGACCCTCAAGGTTC. Protein: CASSLPGQGPSRF.

J is TRBJ1-2 and V is TRBV11-3; D perhaps matches TRBD1 (6 bases). V was cut by 0 bases and J by 0 bases, with 20 bases left in between. This CDR3 spans 19 amino acids. Germline values: CDR1 SGHNT, CDR2 YENEEA. CDR3 in amino acids: CASSLDGRDRGASNYGYTF. CDR3 coding DNA: TGTGCCAGCAGCTTAGATGGCCGGGACCGGGGGGCATCTAACTATGGCTACACCTTC.

This clone has just one count. V is TRBV10-3 and J is TRBJ2-5; D is perhaps TRBD2 (5 bases). With 5 bases removed from V and 1 base from J, the gap between germline ends came to 11 bases. Germline V gives CDR1 ENHRY, CDR2 SYGVKD. The CDR3 is 14 residues long. The CDR3 region is CAISRTQAQETQYF. CDR3 bases: TGTGCCATCAGTAGGACTCAGGCCCAAGAGACCCAGTACTTC.

The rearrangement links TRBV9 to TRBJ1-1, with 8 bases identical to TRBD1. Per germline, CDR1 SGDLS and CDR2 YYNGEE. Trimming removed 0 bases from V and 2 bases from J; junction bases left unmatched: 6. The CDR3 consists of 16 residues. The CDR3 DNA is TGTGCCAGCAGCGTAGCGACAGGGGCTTATAACACTGAAGCTTTCTTT. It translates to CASSVATGAYNTEAFF.

The chain employs TRBV11-2 and TRBJ2-7; D gene ambiguous. This CDR3 is 13 amino acids long. Germline V gene data show CDR1 as SGHAT and CDR2 as FQNNGV. The V gene lost 1 base and the J gene lost 4 bases, with 8 bases spanning the gap. The CDR3 nucleotides read TGTGCCAGCAGCTTAGTTCCCAATTACGAGCAGTACTTC. It is translated as CASSLVPNYEQYF.